This T cell receptor beta chain is drawn from a study of shared clonotypes between healthy human individuals. The wider study: Each donor's CD4 naive and CD4 memory cells filled three plates apiece, CD8 naive two, and CD8 memory one.

Only Caucasian adults living in Nashville, Tennessee served as donors. Here immunoSEQ multiplex PCR was the method, and the copy in TCRdb shows in-frame clones only, minus some. The table has 2 million to 2.5 million clones, roughly 96% seen once. The CDR3 runs to 13 residues. V was shortened by 4 bases and J by 6 bases, with 11 bases between the two germline ends. Germline lookup yields CDR1 SGHTA and CDR2 FQGNSA. Sequencing was done on a sample of naive CD4+ T cells sorted from blood. Sample subset: CD45RA+ positively selected. The chain uses TRBV7-2 and TRBJ2-3; D gene uncertain. This sequence originates from a man aged 18 to 30 in good health. Written as DNA, the CDR3 is TGTGCCAGCAGCTCGGTCCTGGTCGATACGCAGTATTTT. It translates to CASSSVLVDTQYF.